One sample yielded the 7 T cell receptor beta chains listed below, sequenced in a study of sequential checkpoint blockade in melanoma. Regarding treatment: randomized to nivolumab then ipilimumab (arm A) or the reverse (arm B). Clones were sequenced by immunoSEQ multiplex PCR, and TCRdb holds only the in-frame ones, with some missing. The profile shows tens of thousands of clones, nearly 90% of them singletons. The sample here was CD8+ T cells sorted from blood (inferred from file names), taken from a patient given nivolumab and ipilimumab in sequence. The origin of the receptors is a human donor with melanoma.

The chain couples TRBV2 to TRBJ1-1, with D possibly matching TRBD1 (5 bases). V lost 7 bases, J lost 1 base, and 13 bases lay in between. The CDR3 loop spans 14 amino acids. CDR1 is SNHLY, CDR2 FYNNEI, per germline. CDR3 sequence: CASNPGLRNTEAFF. CDR3 coding DNA: TGTGCCAGCAATCCGGGACTCAGGAACACTGAAGCTTTCTTT. The entire variable domain, with the rest obtained from reference TRBV2 and TRBJ1-1, is as follows: EPEVTQTPSHQVTQMGQEVILRCVPISNHLYFYWYRQILGQKVEFLVSFYNNEISEKSEIFDDQFSVERPDGSNFTLKIRSTKLEDSAMYFCASNPGLRNTEAFFGQGTRLTVV.

The V and J genes are TRBV4-3 and TRBJ1-3; D is possibly TRBD1 (6 bases). CDR3 length: 15 amino acids. Trimming removed 2 bases from V and 4 bases from J, with 12 bases in between. The germline gives CDR1 LGHNA, CDR2 YSLEER. CDR3 region: CASSQNRDLGNTIYF. The CDR3 nucleotides read TGCGCCAGCAGCCAAAACAGGGATCTCGGAAACACCATATATTTT.

This chain links TRBV30 with TRBJ1-5, with D unclear. In germline, CDR1 is GTSNPN, CDR2 SVGIG (reference sequence). V dropped 0 bases and J dropped 9 bases, with 15 bases sitting between them. The CDR3 contains 14 residues. The CDR3: CAWSVLGLNTPQHF. CDR3 sequence (DNA): TGTGCCTGGAGTGTACTGGGCCTCAATACGCCCCAGCATTTT.

The genes are TRBV4-1 and TRBJ2-2, with 7 bases aligning to TRBD2. The V and J ends lost 10 bases and 3 bases, in that order; junction bases with no gene match: 8. Germline V gene lookup returns CDR1 MGHRA and CDR2 YSYEKL. CDR3 size: 14 residues. The CDR3 sequence: CATRLAGYTGELFF. CDR3 in DNA: TGCGCCACTCGATTAGCGGGCTACACCGGGGAGCTGTTTTTT.

The rearrangement uses TRBV27 and TRBJ2-1, with 12 bases identical to TRBD1. The germline CDR1 and CDR2 sequences are MNHEY and SMNVEV (reference sequence). The V and J ends lost 0 bases and 0 bases, in that order; junction bases with no gene match: 12. CDR3 length: 21 residues. DNA for the CDR3: TGTGCCAGCAGTTTATCAGTCATAGGGACAGGGGGCATGAGCTCCTACAATGAGCAGTTCTTC. Its translation: CASSLSVIGTGGMSSYNEQFF.

The J gene is TRBJ2-7, the V gene TRBV7-8; D gene uncertain. This CDR3 spans 14 amino acids. Germline lookup yields CDR1 SGHVS and CDR2 FQNEAQ. The V and J ends lost 2 bases and 1 base respectively, with 9 bases between them. The CDR3 is CASSLSQLSYEQYV. The DNA for the CDR3 is TGTGCCAGCAGCTTATCACAGCTTTCCTACGAGCAGTACGTC.

V is TRBV19 and J is TRBJ2-5, with 11 nucleotides matching TRBD2. V shed 1 base, J shed 8 bases, and the junction held 6 bases outside the gene matches. Germline CDR1 reads LNHDA; CDR2 reads SQIVND (reference sequence). CDR3 length: 15 amino acids. This chain's CDR3 is CASSIGASGRSTQYF. CDR3 DNA sequence: TGTGCCAGTAGTATAGGTGCTAGCGGGAGGAGTACCCAGTACTTC.